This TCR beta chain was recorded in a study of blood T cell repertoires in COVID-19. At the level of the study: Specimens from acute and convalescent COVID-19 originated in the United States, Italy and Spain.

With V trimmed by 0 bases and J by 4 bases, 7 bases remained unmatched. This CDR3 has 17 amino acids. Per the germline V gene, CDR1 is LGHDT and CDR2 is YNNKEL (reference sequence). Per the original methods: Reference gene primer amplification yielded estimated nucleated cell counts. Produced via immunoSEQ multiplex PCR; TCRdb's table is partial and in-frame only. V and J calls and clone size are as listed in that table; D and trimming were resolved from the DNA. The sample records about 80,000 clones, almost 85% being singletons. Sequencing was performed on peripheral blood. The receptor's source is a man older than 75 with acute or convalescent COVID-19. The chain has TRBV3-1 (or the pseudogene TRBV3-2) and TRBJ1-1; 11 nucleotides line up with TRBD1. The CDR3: CASSQEDRGRWGTEAFF. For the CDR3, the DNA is TGTGCCAGCAGCCAAGAGGACAGGGGGCGGTGGGGCACTGAAGCTTTCTTT.